A selection of T cell receptor beta chains follows, all from one sample in a study of blood T cell repertoires in COVID-19. TCRdb's copy holds only in-frame clones and misses some; the assay was immunoSEQ multiplex PCR. This table has 65,000 to 75,000 clones, about 91% appearing once. The sample taken for sequencing was peripheral blood. The receptors here all came from a human donor with active COVID-19. The donor label of this sample is uncertain. Each CDR3 is given with its conserved first and last residue. D genes are given only for firm matches. Rows may omit the clone size; those that give it use once, few, many or a size class.

TRBJ1-3,TRBV4-3,NA,few,TGCGCCAGCAGCCAAGTTTTGACAGCGGGAAACACCATATATTTT,CASSQVLTAGNTIYF
TRBJ1-1,TRBV12-3/TRBV12-4,NA,NA,TGTGCCAGCAGGGTTGCGGAGGCTGAAGCTTTCTTT,CASRVAEAEAFF
TRBJ2-2,TRBV7-9,TRBD1,once,TGTGCCAGCAGGGCTACCCTGGGACAGGGAGCCGGGGAGCTGTTTTTT,CASRATLGQGAGELFF
TRBJ1-5,TRBV27,TRBD1,NA,TGTGCCAGCAGTTTAGGGACAGGGGGATATCAGCCCCAGCATTTT,CASSLGTGGYQPQHF
TRBJ2-7,TRBV5-4,NA,NA,TGTGCCAGCAGCTCGCGCCGGGGGAGCTCCTACGAGCAGTACTTC,CASSSRRGSSYEQYF
TRBJ2-7,TRBV5-1,NA,NA,TGCGCCAGCAGCAGGGGCGGGACAGTCGGCTCCTACGAGCAGTACTTC,CASSRGGTVGSYEQYF
TRBJ2-1,TRBV5-1,TRBD1,once,TGCGCCAGCAGCTTGGGGACAGGGGGCTACAATGAGCAGTTCTTC,CASSLGTGGYNEQFF
TRBJ2-3,TRBV5-6,NA,NA,TGTGCCAGCAGCTACCGGACAGGCACAGATACGCAGTATTTT,CASSYRTGTDTQYF
TRBJ2-1,TRBV18,NA,NA,TGTGCCAGCTCACCACCAGGGGGTCTCTACAATGAGCAGTTCTTC,CASSPPGGLYNEQFF
TRBJ2-1,TRBV5-4,NA,NA,TGTGCCAGCAGCCCCCGGCTAGCAAAGAGCAATGAGCAGTTCTTC,CASSPRLAKSNEQFF
TRBJ2-1,TRBV3-1/TRBV3-2,TRBD2,once,TGTGCCAGCAGCCAAGGTACTTGCGGGAGGCTCCATGAGCAGTTCTTC,CASSQGTCGRLHEQFF
TRBJ2-7,TRBV3-1/TRBV3-2,NA,few,TGTGCCAGCAGCCAAGATCCAAAACTACGGCAGTACTTC,CASSQDPKLRQYF
TRBJ2-7,TRBV19,TRBD1,NA,TGTGCCAGTGCCTCCCGGACAGGGGACAACGAGCAGTACTTC,CASASRTGDNEQYF
TRBJ2-5,TRBV11-3,TRBD2,NA,TGTGCCAGCAGCCCTACGGGGTGGGGGAAGAGAGCGGGAGGGCCCCAGACCCAGTACTTC,CASSPTGWGKRAGGPQTQYF
TRBJ2-2,TRBV18,TRBD1,few,TGTGCCAGCTCACCAAGGGACAGGGAGGTCACCGGGGAGCTGTTTTTT,CASSPRDREVTGELFF
TRBJ2-7,TRBV9,TRBD1,NA,TGTGCCAGCAGCCCAACCCAGGGGACAGGGGTGGAGCAGTACTTC,CASSPTQGTGVEQYF
TRBJ2-2,TRBV6-1,NA,NA,TGTGCCAGCAGTGAACTAGCGTTGGGAACCGGGGAGCTGTTTTTT,CASSELALGTGELFF
TRBJ2-5,TRBV18,NA,NA,TGTGCCAGCTCACCAAACAGGGAAGAGACCCAGTACTTC,CASSPNREETQYF
TRBJ1-1,TRBV11-2,NA,NA,TGTGCCAGCAGCTTACTGTCGGGGGCTGAAGCTTTCTTT,CASSLLSGAEAFF
TRBJ1-1,TRBV11-3,TRBD1,NA,TGTGCCAGCAGCCCGAAGACAGGGGCGGCTGCACTGAAAGCTTTCTTT,CASSPKTGAAALKAFF
TRBJ2-7,TRBV28,NA,once,TGTGCCAGCAGGCCGGGACACCCCTACGAGCAGTACTTC,CASRPGHPYEQYF
TRBJ2-1,TRBV5-8,NA,NA,TGTGCCAGCAGCTTGGCTGGAGGGCCTGTGGATGAGCAGTTCTTC,CASSLAGGPVDEQFF
TRBJ1-6,TRBV5-6,NA,NA,TGTGCCAGCAGCTTGTACGGAGAGCCTTATAATTCACCCCTCCACTTT,CASSLYGEPYNSPLHF
TRBJ2-1,TRBV27,TRBD1,NA,TGTGCCAGCAGACAGGGGTCATCCTACAATGAGCAGTTCTTC,CASRQGSSYNEQFF
TRBJ1-6,TRBV30,NA,once,TGTGCCAGCCACAGGGTGTCTGCACCCCTCCACTTT,CASHRVSAPLHF
TRBJ2-6,TRBV4-3,TRBD1,NA,TGCGCCAGCAGCCAAGAGTCGGGACAGGGCTACTCTGGGGCCAACGTCCTGACTTTC,CASSQESGQGYSGANVLTF
TRBJ2-2,TRBV27,TRBD2,NA,TGTGCCAGCAGTAGGACTAGCGGGAGAATAGGGGTCGGGGAGCTGTTTTTT,CASSRTSGRIGVGELFF
TRBJ2-7,TRBV6-6,NA,NA,TGTGCCAGCAGCCGCGGAGGGGCCTACGAGCAGTACTTC,CASSRGGAYEQYF
TRBJ2-1,TRBV28,TRBD2,NA,TGTGCCAGCAGGCCAGGGGGACTAGCGGGAGTCAATGAGCAGTTCTTC,CASRPGGLAGVNEQFF
TRBJ1-6,TRBV4-2,NA,NA,TGTGCCAGCAGCCAAGTGGTGCAGGGCGGTTCACCCCTCCACTTT,CASSQVVQGGSPLHF